The present T cell receptor (beta chain) was sequenced within a study of blood T cell repertoires in COVID-19. Study at large: Samples representing acute and convalescent COVID-19 were sourced from the United States, Italy and Spain. Sources were T cells, B-cell-depleted T cells, or PBMCs; the material itself was cDNA or gDNA.

Original processing methods: Nucleated cell number was recorded as an estimate derived from reference gene primer amplification. Libraries were prepared by immunoSEQ multiplex PCR; TCRdb keeps only in-frame clonotypes and omits some of them. That table gives V, J and clone size, and the DNA gave D and trimming. The data show under 400,000 clones, 90% seen once. Patients of the Seattle cohort, enrolled during active infection, were followed longitudinally. The V gene end was trimmed by 5 bases and the J gene end by 3 bases; junction bases not matched to a gene: 7. Looked up from germline, CDR1 is SGHDT and CDR2 is YYEEEE. This CDR3 spans 14 amino acids.

The receptor was derived from a woman younger than 45 with COVID-19, enrolled during active disease. The rearrangement uses TRBV5-6 and TRBJ2-7; TRBD2 matches at 8 bases. Sequenced sample: peripheral blood. The chain's CDR3 is CASREAGTSYEQYF. Written as DNA, the CDR3 is TGTGCCAGCAGGGAGGCCGGGACTAGCTACGAGCAGTACTTC.